This T cell receptor (beta chain) emerged from a study of blood T cell repertoires in COVID-19. Clones were read by immunoSEQ multiplex PCR, and TCRdb kept only the in-frame ones, dropping some. The sample lists around 210,000 clones, 70% to 90% occurring once. CDR1 and CDR2 (germline): SGHNT, YYREEE (reference sequence). There are 15 residues in the CDR3. The ends lost 3 bases at V and 5 bases at J; junction bases unmatched: 8. The V gene is TRBV5-4, the J gene TRBJ2-3; 8 bases align to TRBD2. The sequenced material came from PBMCs or T cells enriched from blood (not recorded which). The TCR was taken from a young woman who had recovered from COVID-19. In DNA, the CDR3 is TGTGCCAGCAGCTCCGGGGGGGGGAGTGGAGATACGCAGTATTTT. This sequence encodes CASSSGGGSGDTQYF.